Listed below are T cell receptor beta chains from one sample, sequenced in a study of T cell responses to AZD1222 COVID-19 vaccine. Repertoires were generated with immunoSEQ multiplex PCR, while TCRdb's copy carries only in-frame clones and drops some. The data show 130,000 to 150,000 clones, with around 93% seen just once and under 2% held by the top ten. The sequences come from peripheral blood, collected on day 0 of AZD1222 vaccination. These receptors were collected from an adult in good health. Both conserved end residues are part of each CDR3. The D gene is left open where the match is weak. Size values are once, few and many counts, or a class for expanded clones, and some rows have none.

TRBJ2-5,-,TRBV2,-,CASSEWRSGTQYF,TGTGCCAGCAGTGAATGGAGGTCGGGGACCCAGTACTTC
TRBJ1-2,TRBD1,TRBV29-1,-,CSATQGAANYGYTF,TGCAGCGCCACTCAGGGGGCGGCTAACTATGGCTACACCTTC
TRBJ2-3,TRBD2,TRBV29-1,-,CSVDRVAGDTQYF,TGCAGCGTTGATAGGGTAGCGGGAGATACGCAGTATTTT
TRBJ2-7,-,TRBV9,once,CASSVGISGGDHIYEQYF,TGTGCCAGCAGCGTAGGGATTAGCGGAGGCGATCACATTTACGAGCAGTACTTC
TRBJ2-3,-,TRBV6-1,-,CASSEGRPDTQYF,TGTGCCAGCAGTGAAGGGCGCCCCGATACGCAGTATTTT
TRBJ1-2,-,TRBV3-1/TRBV3-2,-,CASSPYRRSNYGYTF,TGTGCCAGCAGCCCCTACAGGCGATCTAACTATGGCTACACCTTC
TRBJ1-6,TRBD1,TRBV7-8,-,CASSSGQGADNSPLHF,TGTGCCAGCAGCTCCGGACAGGGGGCGGATAATTCACCCCTCCACTTT
TRBJ1-6,TRBD1,TRBV5-6,-,CASSQQTGFGNSPLHF,TGTGCCAGCAGCCAACAGACAGGGTTTGGTAATTCACCCCTCCACTTT
TRBJ2-7,-,TRBV7-2,few,CASSLSQYYEQYF,TGTGCCAGCAGCTTGTCACAGTACTACGAGCAGTACTTC
TRBJ1-2,-,TRBV7-9,-,CASSFTVGGYTF,TGTGCCAGCAGCTTCACTGTGGGCGGCTACACCTTC
TRBJ1-4,-,TRBV6-5,-,CASSYSRGSPNEKLFF,TGTGCCAGCAGTTACTCGCGCGGAAGTCCTAATGAAAAACTGTTTTTT
TRBJ1-1,-,TRBV5-6,-,CASSLQGYTEAFF,TGTGCCAGCAGCTTACAGGGATACACTGAAGCTTTCTTT
TRBJ2-1,TRBD1,TRBV29-1,once,CSVPGQGVNEQFF,TGCAGCGTGCCGGGACAGGGGGTCAATGAGCAGTTCTTC
TRBJ2-7,-,TRBV3-1/TRBV3-2,-,CASSQTGPFYF,TGTGCCAGCAGCCAAACCGGGCCTTTTTACTTC
TRBJ2-2,-,TRBV7-3,-,CASSTSGLGELFF,TGTGCCAGCAGCACGTCGGGACTCGGGGAGCTGTTTTTT
TRBJ1-4,-,TRBV11-1,-,CASSLAPRAANEKLFF,TGTGCCAGCAGCTTAGCGCCCAGGGCCGCTAATGAAAAACTGTTTTTT
TRBJ1-1,-,TRBV7-6,few,CASSLAPPPGENTEAFF,TGTGCCAGCAGCTTAGCTCCCCCCCCCGGTGAGAACACTGAAGCTTTCTTT
TRBJ2-7,-,TRBV11-3,-,CASSLDHTAEGGEQYF,TGTGCCAGCAGCTTAGACCACACCGCTGAGGGGGGCGAGCAGTACTTC
TRBJ1-2,-,TRBV2,-,CASNPAKSRGYTF,TGTGCCAGCAACCCAGCCAAATCGCGGGGCTACACCTTC
TRBJ2-3,TRBD2,TRBV4-2,-,CASSQNSGGVSTDTQYF,TGTGCCAGCAGCCAAAACAGCGGGGGGGTTAGCACAGATACGCAGTATTTT
TRBJ1-1,-,TRBV25-1,-,CASSGLGAGAAEAFF,TGTGCCAGCAGTGGACTCGGTGCGGGGGCCGCTGAAGCTTTCTTT
TRBJ1-5,-,TRBV18,-,CASSPEGYSNQPQHF,TGTGCCAGCTCACCAGAGGGGTATAGCAATCAGCCCCAGCATTTT
TRBJ1-2,-,TRBV3-1/TRBV3-2,-,CASSQNYGYTF,TGTGCCAGCAGCCAAAACTATGGCTACACCTTC
TRBJ1-5,-,TRBV7-8,-,CASSPLDQPQHF,TGTGCCAGCAGCCCCCTAGACCAGCCCCAGCATTTT
TRBJ1-2,-,TRBV2,-,CASSEGRGGYTF,TGTGCCAGCAGTGAAGGAAGGGGTGGCTACACCTTC
TRBJ1-4,TRBD1,TRBV19,-,CASSMWDSEKLFF,TGTGCCAGTAGTATGTGGGACAGTGAAAAACTGTTTTTT
TRBJ2-7,TRBD1,TRBV9,-,CASSKTGHEQYF,TGTGCCAGCAGCAAGACAGGGCACGAGCAGTACTTC
TRBJ2-2,-,TRBV24-1,-,CATSEPGIGELFF,TGTGCCACCAGTGAGCCCGGGATCGGGGAGCTGTTTTTT
TRBJ1-3,TRBD1,TRBV13,-,CASSRPGTGGSIQHSGNTIYF,TGTGCCAGCAGCCGTCCCGGGACAGGGGGTTCCATCCAACACTCTGGAAACACCATATATTTT
TRBJ2-7,-,TRBV7-9,-,CASSSGAWGRNEQYF,TGTGCCAGCAGCTCCGGGGCATGGGGGAGGAACGAGCAGTACTTC
TRBJ1-2,-,TRBV21-1,-,CASSKTGGVYGYTF,TGTGCCAGCAGCAAAACGGGGGGAGTCTATGGCTACACCTTC
TRBJ1-4,-,TRBV19,-,CASSIAGGRANEKLFF,TGTGCCAGTAGTATTGCGGGGGGCAGAGCTAATGAAAAACTGTTTTTT
TRBJ1-2,-,TRBV6-5,-,CASSPGGGRLYGYTF,TGTGCCAGCAGTCCCGGGGGCGGTAGGCTCTATGGCTACACCTTC
TRBJ1-2,TRBD1,TRBV20-1,-,CSLDRPYGYTF,TGCAGTTTGGACAGGCCCTATGGCTACACCTTC
TRBJ2-1,TRBD2,TRBV3-1/TRBV3-2,once,CASSQGLAGHNEQFF,TGTGCCAGCAGCCAAGGATTAGCGGGGCACAATGAGCAGTTCTTC
TRBJ2-7,TRBD1,TRBV5-8,-,CASSPGDRGNYEQYF,TGTGCCAGCAGTCCGGGGGACAGGGGAAACTACGAGCAGTACTTC
TRBJ2-3,TRBD2,TRBV6-4,-,CASRSGALGDTQYF,TGTGCCAGCAGGAGCGGGGCCTTGGGAGATACGCAGTATTTT
TRBJ2-1,TRBD2,TRBV3-1/TRBV3-2,-,CASSPGTSGSGNEQFF,TGTGCCAGCAGCCCCGGGACTAGCGGGAGCGGCAATGAGCAGTTCTTC
TRBJ2-7,-,TRBV6-5,-,CASSYGIQSVYEQYF,TGTGCCAGCAGTTACGGGATCCAGTCGGTCTACGAGCAGTACTTC
TRBJ1-1,TRBD1,TRBV5-1,-,CASSSGQGNTEAFF,TGCGCCAGCAGCTCGGGACAGGGGAACACTGAAGCTTTCTTT
TRBJ1-2,TRBD1,TRBV19,-,CASRGQFLSYGYTF,TGTGCCAGTAGGGGACAGTTCCTCTCCTATGGCTACACCTTC
TRBJ2-5,TRBD1,TRBV9,-,CASSVLGTEETQYF,TGTGCCAGCAGCGTATTGGGGACAGAAGAGACCCAGTACTTC